The 26 T cell receptor beta chains presented below share a single source sample, sequenced in a study of CD8+ T cells in alopecia areata. It was cDNA, reverse transcribed from extracted RNA, that served as the sequencing template. The repertoire was sequenced with immunoSEQ multiplex PCR; TCRdb's copy has only in-frame clones and lacks some. Of about 190,000 clones in the sample, less than 70% are singletons; the top ten hold approximately 1.3%. Treatment meaning: oral pan-JAK inhibitor, 5-10 mg twice daily. This specimen was CD4+ T cells sorted from blood, taken at approximately week 49, from a patient treated with tofacitinib. These TCRs come from a human donor with alopecia areata.

This clone appeared once. The chain employs TRBV30 and TRBJ1-2; D ambiguous. The CDR3 loop spans 12 amino acids. Germline V gene data show CDR1 as GTSNPN and CDR2 as SVGIG (reference sequence). Trimming left V 0 bases short and J 0 bases short, with 2 bases between. CDR3 amino acids: CAWSVPNYGYTF. CDR3 DNA sequence: TGTGCCTGGAGTGTTCCTAACTATGGCTACACCTTC.

This chain links TRBV20-1 with TRBJ2-1; no clear D gene. Trimming took 6 bases from V and 9 from J, leaving 12 bases between them. This CDR3 is 11 amino acids long. CDR1 is DFQATT, CDR2 SNEGSKA, per germline (reference sequence). In DNA, the CDR3 is TGCAGTGCACGGACGACGGGTGAGCAGTTCTTC. Amino acids: CSARTTGEQFF.

This chain links TRBV29-1 with TRBJ1-1; 7 bases are a match to TRBD1. From germline, CDR1 is SQVTM and CDR2 ANQGSEA. J lost 8 bases, V lost 4 bases, and 4 bases had no gene match. The CDR3 has 11 residues. In nucleotides, the CDR3 is TGCAGCGTTGGAACAGGGGAGGAAGCTTTCTTT. Translated: CSVGTGEEAFF.

J is TRBJ2-3 and V is TRBV5-1; 11 positions agree with TRBD2. V shed 0 bases, J shed 0 bases, and the junction held 6 bases outside the gene matches. This CDR3 region has 18 residues. Germline CDR1 reads SGHRS; CDR2 reads YFSETQ. In DNA form, the CDR3 reads TGCGCCAGCAGCTTGGTCCTAGCGGGGGGTCGGAGCACAGATACGCAGTATTTT. Amino acid sequence: CASSLVLAGGRSTDTQYF.

The genes are TRBV29-1 and TRBJ2-1; 11 bases match TRBD2. The J segment lost 7 bases and the V segment lost 4 bases, leaving 6 bases of the junction unmatched. Germline values: CDR1 SQVTM, CDR2 ANQGSEA. The CDR3 contains 14 residues. CDR3 coding DNA: TGCAGCGTTGGGACTAGCGGGTTTCAGAATGAGCAGTTCTTC. This codes for CSVGTSGFQNEQFF.

V gene TRBV7-2 combines with J gene TRBJ1-5; D is possibly TRBD1 (5 bases). Germline V gives CDR1 SGHTA, CDR2 FQGNSA. There are 14 residues in the CDR3. Trimming removed 4 bases at V and 0 bases at J, with 7 bases between. The CDR3 here is CASSSGLSNQPQHF. The CDR3 coding sequence is TGTGCCAGCAGCTCGGGACTTAGCAATCAGCCCCAGCATTTT. The full variable domain, completed using reference TRBV7-2 and TRBJ1-5, is GAGVSQSPSNKVTEKGKDVELRCDPISGHTALYWYRQSLGQGLEFLIYFQGNSAPDKSGLPSDRFSAERTGGSVSTLTIQRTQQEDSAVYLCASSSGLSNQPQHFGDGTRLSIL.

The V and J genes are TRBV6-6 and TRBJ1-5; D uncertain. The CDR3 runs to 14 residues. Germline V lookup: CDR1 MNHNY, CDR2 SVGAGI (reference sequence). The ends were cut back, 0 bases at V and 10 bases at J, with 13 bases in the middle. The CDR3 bases are TGTGCCAGCAGTTACTCCGGCGGTGCTTTACCCCAGCATTTT. Translation: CASSYSGGALPQHF.

As for this clone: One end of the junction does not line up with germline, which may come from a read error. J is TRBJ2-3 and V is TRBV29-1, with D possibly TRBD1 on 6 matching bases. Germline V gives CDR1 SQVTM, CDR2 ANQGSEA. The CDR3 sequence is 16 residues long. CDR3 sequence: CSVEATGLASTDTQYF. The CDR3 DNA sequence: TGCAGCGTAGAAGCCACAGGGTTGGCTAGCACAGATACGCAGTATTTT.

This clone occurred once. V usage is TRBV27 and J usage is TRBJ1-2; 9 positions agree with TRBD1. V was pared by 7 bases and J by 4 bases, with 7 bases of the junction left unmatched. Germline values: CDR1 MNHEY, CDR2 SMNVEV (reference sequence). CDR3 length: 14 residues. CDR3 in DNA: TGTGCCAGCACCCGGGGACAGGGAATCTATGGCTACACCTTC. Encoded protein: CASTRGQGIYGYTF.

The gene calls are TRBV6-5 and TRBJ2-1, with D perhaps TRBD1 or TRBD2 (5 bases each). The CDR3 is 15 residues long. The germline V and J ends were trimmed by 4 bases and 1 base, with 11 bases remaining between them. CDR1 is MNHEY, CDR2 SVGAGI, per germline. The chain's CDR3 is CASSLRGASYNEQFF. CDR3 DNA sequence: TGTGCCAGCAGTTTAAGAGGGGCATCCTACAATGAGCAGTTCTTC.

The rearrangement links TRBV5-1 to TRBJ2-3; tentatively, D is TRBD2 (5 bases). V lost 0 bases, J lost 2 bases, and 13 bases lay in between. This CDR3 is built from 16 residues. The V gene's germline CDR1 is SGHRS and CDR2 YFSETQ. The CDR3 protein is CASSLVGKRNTDTQYF. Written as DNA, the CDR3 is TGCGCCAGCAGCTTGGTGGGAAAGCGGAACACAGATACGCAGTATTTT.

This clone occurred a few times. Relative to the germline gene, one junction end is altered; a read error may explain this. This chain connects TRBV30 to TRBJ1-1, with TRBD1 as a possible D gene (6 bases). This CDR3 is built from 14 residues. Per germline, CDR1 GTSNPN and CDR2 SVGIG (reference sequence). In DNA form, the CDR3 reads TGTGCCTGGGGTGTGGGGACACGAAACAATGAAGCTTTCTTT. This codes for CAWGVGTRNNEAFF.

There are a few counts of this clone. The J gene is TRBJ2-7, the V gene TRBV6-6, with 7 positions matching TRBD1. The junction had 9 bases not matched to a gene; V was cut back by 2 bases and J by 2 bases. This CDR3 has 16 residues. In germline, CDR1 is MNHNY, CDR2 SVGAGI (reference sequence). CDR3 region: CASSYRQTGPTYEQYF. CDR3 DNA sequence: TGTGCCAGCAGTTACCGTCAGACAGGGCCGACCTACGAGCAGTACTTC.

This clone was observed once. J is TRBJ2-2 and V is TRBV7-2; no definite D call. Germline V gene lookup returns CDR1 SGHTA and CDR2 FQGNSA. V was clipped by 3 bases and J by 6 bases, with 5 bases between them. The CDR3 has 12 residues. In nucleotides, the CDR3 is TGTGCCAGCAGCTTCTCGGCCGGGGAGCTGTTTTTT. Encoded protein: CASSFSAGELFF.

The gene calls are TRBV15 and TRBJ2-7; D is unclear. The germline V gene has CDR1 LNHNV and CDR2 YYDKDF (reference sequence). Trimming stripped 1 base from V and 5 bases from J, with 9 bases between. The CDR3 spans 13 residues. CDR3 nucleotide sequence: TGTGCCACCAGCAGAGTTGGGATAGACGAGCAGTACTTC. Protein: CATSRVGIDEQYF.

The chain combines TRBV7-6 with TRBJ2-1; 10 positions match TRBD2. There are 16 residues in the CDR3. Germline V gene lookup returns CDR1 SGHVS and CDR2 FNYEAQ. The J segment lost 0 bases and the V segment lost 5 bases, leaving 4 bases of the junction unmatched. CDR3 nucleotides: TGTGCCAGCAGCGTACTAGCGGGGAGCTCCTACAATGAGCAGTTCTTC. Encoded protein: CASSVLAGSSYNEQFF.

This clone was counted only a few times. The CDR3 sequence is CAWRATGVGGYTF. The CDR3 DNA reads as TGTGCCTGGAGGGCCACAGGGGTGGGTGGCTACACCTTC. The rearrangement links TRBV30 to TRBJ1-2; 7 bases align to TRBD1. The CDR3 totals 13 residues. Looked up from germline, CDR1 is GTSNPN and CDR2 is SVGIG (reference sequence). Trimming at V came to 3 bases and at J to 7 bases, leaving 8 bases not matched to a gene.

The V gene is TRBV2, the J gene TRBJ2-7; weak D call: TRBD1 (5 bases). CDR3 length: 16 residues. Germline CDR1 is SNHLY and CDR2 is FYNNEI. V lost 8 bases to trimming and J lost 1 base, with 21 bases between them. CDR3: CASQSTRAGQSYEQYF. CDR3 in DNA: TGTGCCAGCCAGTCCACTCGGGCAGGGCAATCCTACGAGCAGTACTTC.

Points on this clone: The same CDR3 also results from other DNA sequences found in this sample. The V gene is TRBV4-3, the J gene TRBJ1-2, with D possibly matching TRBD1 (6 bases). The CDR3 runs 15 residues. Per germline, CDR1 LGHNA and CDR2 YSLEER. V gave up 4 bases and J gave up 0 bases, with 12 bases separating them. CDR3: CASSRNRDSNYGYTF. In nucleotides, the CDR3 is TGCGCCAGCAGCCGCAACAGGGATTCTAACTATGGCTACACCTTC.

The sample holds a few counts of this clone. The V gene is TRBV4-3, the J gene TRBJ2-6; D is unresolved. CDR1 is LGHNA, CDR2 YSLEER, per germline. V was pared by 0 bases and J by 9 bases, with 6 bases between. The CDR3 is made up of 13 amino acids. CDR3 residues: CASSQESGNVLTF. CDR3 bases: TGCGCCAGCAGCCAAGAGAGTGGCAACGTCCTGACTTTC.

There are a few counts of this clone. J is TRBJ2-3 and V is TRBV9; tentative D call: TRBD2 (6 bases). The CDR3 has 14 residues. Germline V gene sequence: CDR1 SGDLS, CDR2 YYNGEE. V lost 0 bases and J lost 8, with 13 bases in between. DNA for the CDR3: TGTGCCAGCAGCGTAGGCGATGCGGGGACTACGCAGTATTTT. Its translation: CASSVGDAGTTQYF.

This sequence joins TRBV30 and TRBJ1-6, with TRBD1 identical over 10 bases. Trimming cost V 0 bases and J 7 bases; bases outside gene matches: 3. CDR1 and CDR2 from the germline V gene are GTSNPN and SVGIG (reference sequence). CDR3 size: 15 residues. CDR3 sequence: CAWSVQGQGNSPLHF. CDR3 in DNA: TGTGCCTGGAGTGTGCAGGGACAGGGGAATTCACCCCTCCACTTT.

This clone was counted between two and nine times. The rearrangement joins TRBV7-2 to TRBJ2-7; 10 nucleotides agree with TRBD2. The CDR3 is made up of 17 amino acids. J gave up 6 bases and V 1 base, and 12 bases lay outside the gene matches. Germline CDR1 reads SGHTA; CDR2 reads FQGNSA. Written as DNA, the CDR3 is TGTGCCAGCAGCTTAGTGGGTAGCGGGGGGACCCTGGGCGAGCAGTACTTC. It specifies CASSLVGSGGTLGEQYF.

This clone was counted many times. The chain recombines TRBV7-6 with TRBJ1-2; D might be TRBD1 (6 bases). V was trimmed by 1 base and J by 4 bases, leaving 13 bases between them. Germline V lookup: CDR1 SGHVS, CDR2 FNYEAQ. The CDR3 length is 15 residues. Here the CDR3 DNA reads TGTGCCAGCAGCTTAGATACAGGGCTAACCTATGGCTACACCTTC. Amino acids: CASSLDTGLTYGYTF.

The chain couples TRBV30 to TRBJ1-6; D not certain. Germline V gene lookup returns CDR1 GTSNPN and CDR2 SVGIG (reference sequence). The ends were cut back, 3 bases at V and 0 bases at J, with 15 bases in the middle. The CDR3 is 17 amino acids. CDR3 in amino acids: CAWSAMGPSSYNSPLHF. CDR3 bases: TGTGCCTGGAGCGCAATGGGCCCGAGCTCCTATAATTCACCCCTCCACTTT.

For this clone: Additional DNA sequences in this sample encode the identical CDR3. CDR3: CAWSVRNTEAFF. The CDR3 nucleotides are TGTGCCTGGAGTGTACGGAACACTGAAGCTTTCTTT. This rearrangement joins TRBV30 to TRBJ1-1; the D is unclear. Germline CDR1 is GTSNPN and CDR2 is SVGIG (reference sequence). Trimming removed 0 bases from V and 1 base from J, with 3 bases in between. This CDR3 comprises 12 residues.